This T cell receptor beta chain was obtained from a study of vaccination and CD4 T cells after COVID-19. Turning to the study itself: Overlapping peptides of the spike proteins of SARS-CoV-2, HCoV-NL63, HCoV-OC43 and HCoV-229E were used for cell stimulation. Cultures that served as controls received a CEFX pool, an HIV-1 Nef pool, or no peptide.

At the Johns Hopkins FTIC core, DNA taken from cultured CD4+ T cells was sequenced by way of the Oncomine TCR Beta short-read assay. TCRdb recomputed calls from the PCR reads with MiXCR, one row per CDR3 protein. The table has 13,000 to 15,000 distinct CDR3 sequences, about 33% seen once; the top ten hold 10%. Noted treatment: approximately nine-day PBMC culture with coronavirus spike peptide pools or control peptides (ViraFEST assay). Positivity by PCR occurred from March to December 2020, a period that predated US Alpha, Beta and Delta variants. Concerning this clonotype: Its cognate antigen is unknown.

Germline V gene data show CDR1 as SNHLY and CDR2 as FYNNEI. Trimming cost V 6 bases and J 3 bases, with 8 bases left between them. CDR3 length: 12 residues. Sequencing used CD4+ T cells from blood, cultured in vitro, obtained after SARS-CoV-2 vaccination. This chain joins TRBV2 and TRBJ2-5, with a weak D call TRBD2 (5 bases). The receptor was derived from a human donor who had recovered from COVID-19. CDR3 nucleotide sequence: TGTGCCAGCAGGGGGAGAGAAGAGACCCAGTACTTC. It is translated as CASRGREETQYF.